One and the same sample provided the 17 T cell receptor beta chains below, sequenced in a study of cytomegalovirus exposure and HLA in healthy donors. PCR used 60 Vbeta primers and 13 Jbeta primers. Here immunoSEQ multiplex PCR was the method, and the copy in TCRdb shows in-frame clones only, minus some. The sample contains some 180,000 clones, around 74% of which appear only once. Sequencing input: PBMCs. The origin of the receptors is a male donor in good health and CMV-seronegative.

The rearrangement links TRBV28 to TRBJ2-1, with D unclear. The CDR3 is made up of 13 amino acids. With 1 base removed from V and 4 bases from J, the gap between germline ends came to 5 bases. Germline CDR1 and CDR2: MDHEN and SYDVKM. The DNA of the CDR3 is TGTGCCAGCAGTTTATCACAGTACAATGAGCAGTTCTTC. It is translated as CASSLSQYNEQFF.

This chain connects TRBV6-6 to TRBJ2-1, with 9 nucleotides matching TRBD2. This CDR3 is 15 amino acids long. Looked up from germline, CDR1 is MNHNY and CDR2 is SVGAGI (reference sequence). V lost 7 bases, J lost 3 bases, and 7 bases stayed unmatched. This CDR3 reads CASIRAGGGYNEQFF. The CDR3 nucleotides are TGTGCCAGCATTAGGGCGGGAGGGGGCTACAATGAGCAGTTCTTC.

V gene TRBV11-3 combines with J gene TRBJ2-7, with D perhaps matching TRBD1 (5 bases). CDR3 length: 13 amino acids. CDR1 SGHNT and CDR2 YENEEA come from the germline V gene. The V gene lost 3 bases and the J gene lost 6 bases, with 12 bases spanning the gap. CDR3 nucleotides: TGTGCCAGCAGCTTCTTCACAGGAGCCGAGCAGTACTTC. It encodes CASSFFTGAEQYF. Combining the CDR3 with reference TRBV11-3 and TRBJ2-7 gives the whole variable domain EAGVVQSPRYKIIEKKQPVAFWCNPISGHNTLYWYLQNLGQGPELLIRYENEEAVDDSQLPKDRFSAERLKGVDSTLKIQPAELGDSAVYLCASSFFTGAEQYFGPGTRLTVT.

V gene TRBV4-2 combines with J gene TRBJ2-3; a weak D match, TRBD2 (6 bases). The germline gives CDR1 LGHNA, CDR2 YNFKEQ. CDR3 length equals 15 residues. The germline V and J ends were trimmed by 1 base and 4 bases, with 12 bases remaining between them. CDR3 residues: CASSQGPGEADTQYF. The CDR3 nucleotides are TGTGCCAGCAGCCAAGGGCCTGGGGAGGCAGATACGCAGTATTTT.

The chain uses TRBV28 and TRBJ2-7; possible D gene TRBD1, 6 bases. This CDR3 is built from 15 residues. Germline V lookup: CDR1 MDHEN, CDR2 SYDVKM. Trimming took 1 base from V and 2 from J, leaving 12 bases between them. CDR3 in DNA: TGTGCCAGCAGTTTATACAGGACAGCCGCCTACGAGCAGTACTTC. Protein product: CASSLYRTAAYEQYF.

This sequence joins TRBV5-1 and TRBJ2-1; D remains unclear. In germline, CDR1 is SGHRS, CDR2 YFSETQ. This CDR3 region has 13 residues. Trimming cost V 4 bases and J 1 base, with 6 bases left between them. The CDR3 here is CASSEFSYNEQFF. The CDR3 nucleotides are TGCGCCAGCAGCGAGTTTTCCTACAATGAGCAGTTCTTC.

In DNA, the CDR3 is TGTGCCAGCAGCCGGACAGGATCCTACGAGCAGTACTTC. Amino acid sequence: CASSRTGSYEQYF. The gene calls are TRBV21-1 and TRBJ2-7; the table calls TRBD1, which could not be checked here. TRBV21-1 is a pseudogene locus. This CDR3 spans 13 amino acids.

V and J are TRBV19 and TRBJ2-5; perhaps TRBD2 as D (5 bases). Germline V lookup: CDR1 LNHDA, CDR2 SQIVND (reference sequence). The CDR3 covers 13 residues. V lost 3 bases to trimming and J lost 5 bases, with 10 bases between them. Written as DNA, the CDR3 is TGTGCCAGTAGTATGAAAGGACTTGAGACCCAGTACTTC. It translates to CASSMKGLETQYF.

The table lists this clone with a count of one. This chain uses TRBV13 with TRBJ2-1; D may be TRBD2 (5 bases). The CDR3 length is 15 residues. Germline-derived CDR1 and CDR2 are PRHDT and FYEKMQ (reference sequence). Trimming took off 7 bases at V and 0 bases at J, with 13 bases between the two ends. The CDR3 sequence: CASKDSHRSYNEQFF. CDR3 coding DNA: TGTGCCAGCAAGGACTCCCACCGCTCCTACAATGAGCAGTTCTTC.

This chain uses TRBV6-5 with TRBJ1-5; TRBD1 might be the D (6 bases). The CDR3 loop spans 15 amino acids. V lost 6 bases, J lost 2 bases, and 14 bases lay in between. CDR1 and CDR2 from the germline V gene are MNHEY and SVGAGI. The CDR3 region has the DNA TGTGCCAGCAGATTACAGGGAAATGGCAATCAGCCCCAGCATTTT. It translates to CASRLQGNGNQPQHF.

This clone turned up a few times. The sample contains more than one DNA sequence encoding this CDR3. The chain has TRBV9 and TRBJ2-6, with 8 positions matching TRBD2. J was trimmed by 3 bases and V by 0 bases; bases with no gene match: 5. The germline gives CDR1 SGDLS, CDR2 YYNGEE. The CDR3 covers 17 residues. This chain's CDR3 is CASSVAGGGSGANVLTF. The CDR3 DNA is TGTGCCAGCAGCGTAGCCGGGGGGGGGAGTGGGGCCAACGTCCTGACTTTC.

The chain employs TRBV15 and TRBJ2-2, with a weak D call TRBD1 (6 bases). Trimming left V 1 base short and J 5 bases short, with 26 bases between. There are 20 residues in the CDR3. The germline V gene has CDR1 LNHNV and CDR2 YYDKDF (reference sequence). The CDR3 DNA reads TGTGCCACCAGCAGAGGGATACGTGTGGGGGCGAGGTTGGTGACCGGGGAGCTGTTTTTT. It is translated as CATSRGIRVGARLVTGELFF.

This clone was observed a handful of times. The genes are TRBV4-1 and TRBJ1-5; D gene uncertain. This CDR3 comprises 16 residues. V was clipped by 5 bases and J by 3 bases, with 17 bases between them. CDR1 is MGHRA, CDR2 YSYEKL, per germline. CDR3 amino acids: CASSIQPGKHNQPQHF. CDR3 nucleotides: TGCGCCAGCAGCATTCAGCCCGGGAAACACAATCAGCCCCAGCATTTT.

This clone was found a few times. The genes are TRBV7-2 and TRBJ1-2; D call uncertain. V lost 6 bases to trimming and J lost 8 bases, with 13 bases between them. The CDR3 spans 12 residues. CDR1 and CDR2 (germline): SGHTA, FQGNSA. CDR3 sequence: CASSSDSPGYTF. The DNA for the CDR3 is TGTGCCAGCAGTTCCGACTCGCCCGGCTACACCTTC.

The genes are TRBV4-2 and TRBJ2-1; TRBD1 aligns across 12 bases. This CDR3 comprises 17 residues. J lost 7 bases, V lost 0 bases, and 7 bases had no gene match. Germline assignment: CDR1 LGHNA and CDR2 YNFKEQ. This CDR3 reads CASSQDRRDRGRNEQFF. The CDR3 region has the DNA TGTGCCAGCAGCCAAGATCGTAGGGACAGGGGGCGGAATGAGCAGTTCTTC.

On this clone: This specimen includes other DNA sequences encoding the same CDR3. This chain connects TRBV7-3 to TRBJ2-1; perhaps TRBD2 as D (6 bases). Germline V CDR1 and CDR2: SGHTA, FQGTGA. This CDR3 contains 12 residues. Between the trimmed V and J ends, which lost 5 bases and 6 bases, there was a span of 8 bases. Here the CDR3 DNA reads TGTGCCAGCAGCCCCGGGGGCAATGAGCAGTTCTTC. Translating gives CASSPGGNEQFF.

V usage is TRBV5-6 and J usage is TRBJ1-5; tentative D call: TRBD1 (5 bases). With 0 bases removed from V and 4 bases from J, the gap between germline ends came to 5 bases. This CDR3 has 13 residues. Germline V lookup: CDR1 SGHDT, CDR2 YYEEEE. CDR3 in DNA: TGTGCCAGCAGCTTGGACAGGAATCAGCCCCAGCATTTT. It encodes CASSLDRNQPQHF.